The clone carrying this T cell receptor (beta chain) was observed at least ten times. The antigen is not known. Making the TCR beta libraries involved quantitative 5'-RACE with molecular barcodes. TCRdb re-analysed the 5' RACE reads in MiXCR, keeping a single row per CDR3 protein. Of over 95,000 distinct CDR3 sequences detected, 8% to 10% appear once; the ten largest clones hold roughly 9.9%. Germline lookup yields CDR1 SGHKS and CDR2 YYEKEE (reference sequence). CDR3 length equals 13 residues. V was shortened by 4 bases and J by 9 bases, with 14 bases between the two germline ends. The data derive from a study of CD8 T cells in ankylosing spondylitis. Whole-study findings and limits: The clones that were linked to disease were reported to be significantly enriched in matched synovial fluid samples from ankylosing spondylitis patients. Reactive arthritis synovial fluid and blood were previously reported to contain some motif variants. One TCR beta motif, made up of eight highly homologous variants, appeared characteristic of ankylosing spondylitis blood.

This receptor was identified in a male donor with ankylosing spondylitis or in good health (not recorded which). The V call is TRBV5-5, the J call TRBJ2-1, with a weak D call TRBD1 (7 bases). The sample was blood, either unsorted or a sorted T cell fraction (not recorded which). CDR3 bases: TGTGCCAGCAGCCAGGGGGGCATAGGTGAGCAGTTCTTC. Its translation is CASSQGGIGEQFF.